This is a list of T cell receptor beta chains from one sample in a study of memory CD4+ T cells and cytomegalovirus serostatus. Sequencing was performed with immunoSEQ multiplex PCR; in TCRdb, only in-frame clones are kept and a portion is missing. The data hold about 100,000 clones, with approximately 80% observed a single time. The sequencing sample was made of memory CD4+ T cells from blood. These receptor sequences come from an adult in good health and CMV-seropositive. CDR3s include the opening cysteine and the closing phenylalanine or tryptophan. Fields, in order: CDR3 protein, CDR3 DNA, clone size, V gene, D gene, J gene. A D gene is named only where the DNA matches it firmly. Clone size is given for some rows only: seen once, a few or many times, or a class if the clone is expanded.

CDR3aa: CASSPSTPGQGDQPQHF; CDR3nt: TGTGCCAGCTCACCATCGACCCCGGGACAGGGCGATCAGCCCCAGCATTTT; abundance: few; v_gene: TRBV18; d_gene: TRBD1; j_gene: TRBJ1-5
CDR3aa: CASSLESSGFYEQYF; CDR3nt: TGTGCCAGCAGCTTGGAGTCTAGCGGATTCTACGAGCAGTACTTC; abundance: once; v_gene: TRBV5-5; d_gene: TRBD2; j_gene: TRBJ2-7
CDR3aa: CASSDQGLGEAFF; CDR3nt: TGTGCCAGCAGTGACCAGGGTCTCGGTGAAGCTTTCTTT; abundance: .; v_gene: TRBV2; d_gene: .; j_gene: TRBJ1-1
CDR3aa: CASSPGFSTDTQYF; CDR3nt: TGTGCCAGCTCACCCGGATTCAGCACAGATACGCAGTATTTT; abundance: .; v_gene: TRBV18; d_gene: .; j_gene: TRBJ2-3
CDR3aa: CSVEGSRELSYNEQFF; CDR3nt: TGCAGCGTTGAAGGTTCGCGGGAGCTGTCCTACAATGAGCAGTTCTTC; abundance: .; v_gene: TRBV29-1; d_gene: TRBD2; j_gene: TRBJ2-1
CDR3aa: CASSQRGRPPYNEQFF; CDR3nt: TGCGCCAGCAGCCAGCGCGGGAGGCCACCTTACAATGAGCAGTTCTTC; abundance: few; v_gene: TRBV4-3; d_gene: TRBD2; j_gene: TRBJ2-1
CDR3aa: CASSLDPQFGYTF; CDR3nt: TGTGCCAGCAGCTTAGACCCCCAATTTGGCTACACCTTC; abundance: .; v_gene: TRBV11-2; d_gene: .; j_gene: TRBJ1-2
CDR3aa: CASSYQQQETQYF; CDR3nt: TGTGCCAGCAGTTACCAACAGCAAGAGACCCAGTACTTC; abundance: .; v_gene: TRBV6-5; d_gene: .; j_gene: TRBJ2-5
CDR3aa: CASSPRGTNSYEQYF; CDR3nt: TGTGCCAGCTCACCCCGAGGGACAAACTCCTACGAGCAGTACTTC; abundance: .; v_gene: TRBV18; d_gene: .; j_gene: TRBJ2-7
CDR3aa: CASSDQTGQGVGYGYTF; CDR3nt: TGTGCCAGCAGCGACCAGACTGGACAGGGAGTTGGTTATGGCTACACCTTC; abundance: .; v_gene: TRBV9; d_gene: TRBD1; j_gene: TRBJ1-2
CDR3aa: CATQGSTDTQYF; CDR3nt: TGTGCCACTCAGGGAAGCACAGATACGCAGTATTTT; abundance: .; v_gene: TRBV10-3; d_gene: .; j_gene: TRBJ2-3
CDR3aa: CASSLQGSSLSGNTIYF; CDR3nt: TGTGCCAGCTCACTACAGGGGTCTTCCCTATCTGGAAACACCATATATTTT; abundance: .; v_gene: TRBV18; d_gene: TRBD1; j_gene: TRBJ1-3
CDR3aa: CASSPGLGADTQYF; CDR3nt: TGTGCCAGCAGCCCGGGCCTAGGGGCAGATACGCAGTATTTT; abundance: .; v_gene: TRBV11-3; d_gene: .; j_gene: TRBJ2-3
CDR3aa: CASSLSLQGAGANVLTF; CDR3nt: TGTGCCAGCAGCTTAAGCCTACAGGGCGCTGGGGCCAACGTCCTGACTTTC; abundance: .; v_gene: TRBV7-9; d_gene: .; j_gene: TRBJ2-6
CDR3aa: CASSKYRDRQETQYF; CDR3nt: TGTGCCAGCAGCAAATACCGGGACAGACAAGAGACCCAGTACTTC; abundance: .; v_gene: TRBV21-1; d_gene: .; j_gene: TRBJ2-5
CDR3aa: CASSLGQGGVNTQYF; CDR3nt: TGTGCCAGCAGCTTGGGACAGGGGGGTGTGAATACGCAGTATTTT; abundance: .; v_gene: TRBV7-2; d_gene: TRBD1; j_gene: TRBJ2-3
CDR3aa: CASSPRLEQYF; CDR3nt: TGTGCCAGCAGCCCCAGACTGGAGCAGTACTTC; abundance: once; v_gene: TRBV11-3; d_gene: .; j_gene: TRBJ2-7
CDR3aa: CASTRSAGTSGYEQYF; CDR3nt: TGTGCCAGCACCCGCTCAGCGGGGACTAGCGGCTACGAGCAGTACTTC; abundance: .; v_gene: TRBV7-8; d_gene: TRBD2; j_gene: TRBJ2-7
CDR3aa: CASGGAGNTEAFF; CDR3nt: TGTGCCAGCGGGGGAGCGGGGAACACTGAAGCTTTCTTT; abundance: .; v_gene: TRBV7-3; d_gene: .; j_gene: TRBJ1-1
CDR3aa: CASSSPGQGEKLFF; CDR3nt: TGCGCCAGCAGCTCCCCGGGACAGGGCGAAAAACTGTTTTTT; abundance: .; v_gene: TRBV5-1; d_gene: TRBD1; j_gene: TRBJ1-4
CDR3aa: CAIRIGNPGLYEQYF; CDR3nt: TGTGCCATCAGGATCGGGAATCCGGGTCTCTACGAGCAGTACTTC; abundance: .; v_gene: TRBV10-3; d_gene: .; j_gene: TRBJ2-7
CDR3aa: CASNWTDLGHTEAFF; CDR3nt: TGTGCCAGCAACTGGACGGATCTTGGGCACACTGAAGCTTTCTTT; abundance: .; v_gene: TRBV5-6; d_gene: .; j_gene: TRBJ1-1
CDR3aa: CASSLAGTIGTIKLFF; CDR3nt: TGTGCCAGCAGCTTAGCCGGGACAATCGGGACTATAAAACTGTTTTTT; abundance: .; v_gene: TRBV7-6; d_gene: .; j_gene: TRBJ1-4
CDR3aa: CASSPIRGGDSPLHF; CDR3nt: TGTGCCAGCAGTCCCATAAGGGGGGGGGATTCACCCCTCCACTTT; abundance: .; v_gene: TRBV6-1; d_gene: .; j_gene: TRBJ1-6
CDR3aa: CASSPGGAYEQYF; CDR3nt: TGTGCCAGCAGCCCGGGGGGGGCCTACGAGCAGTACTTC; abundance: .; v_gene: TRBV11-1; d_gene: TRBD2; j_gene: TRBJ2-7
CDR3aa: CASSYRGSDEKLFF; CDR3nt: TGTGCCAGCTCTTACAGGGGCTCGGATGAAAAACTGTTTTTT; abundance: few; v_gene: TRBV25-1; d_gene: TRBD1; j_gene: TRBJ1-4
CDR3aa: CASSSGGAGGAYEQYF; CDR3nt: TGTGCCAGCAGTTCAGGGGGGGCAGGGGGAGCCTACGAGCAGTACTTC; abundance: .; v_gene: TRBV28; d_gene: .; j_gene: TRBJ2-7
CDR3aa: CASRSEGGGEPPFF; CDR3nt: TGTGCCAGCAGATCTGAGGGTGGGGGAGAGCCTCCGTTCTTC; abundance: .; v_gene: TRBV2; d_gene: .; j_gene: TRBJ2-1
CDR3aa: CASSMGVNQPQHF; CDR3nt: TGTGCCAGTAGTATGGGGGTCAATCAGCCCCAGCATTTT; abundance: .; v_gene: TRBV19; d_gene: .; j_gene: TRBJ1-5
CDR3aa: CASSLADPGDEQFF; CDR3nt: TGCGCCAGCAGCCTAGCGGACCCGGGAGATGAGCAGTTCTTC; abundance: .; v_gene: TRBV5-1; d_gene: TRBD2; j_gene: TRBJ2-1
CDR3aa: CASSRTAPDTGELFF; CDR3nt: TGTGCCAGCTCACGGACAGCCCCGGACACCGGGGAGCTGTTTTTT; abundance: .; v_gene: TRBV18; d_gene: .; j_gene: TRBJ2-2
CDR3aa: CASSLALAVDYQETQYF; CDR3nt: TGTGCCAGCAGCTTAGCACTAGCGGTAGATTACCAAGAGACCCAGTACTTC; abundance: .; v_gene: TRBV7-9; d_gene: TRBD2; j_gene: TRBJ2-5
CDR3aa: CASRGVTVPPYEQYF; CDR3nt: TGTGCCAGCAGGGGTGTTACAGTCCCCCCCTACGAGCAGTACTTC; abundance: .; v_gene: TRBV28; d_gene: .; j_gene: TRBJ2-7
CDR3aa: CASSLDFSYEQYF; CDR3nt: TGCGCCAGCAGCTTGGACTTCTCCTACGAGCAGTACTTC; abundance: .; v_gene: TRBV5-1; d_gene: .; j_gene: TRBJ2-7
CDR3aa: CASSLEGSAYNEQFF; CDR3nt: TGTGCCAGCTCACTAGAAGGATCAGCCTACAATGAGCAGTTCTTC; abundance: .; v_gene: TRBV18; d_gene: .; j_gene: TRBJ2-1
CDR3aa: CASSYSDYGYTF; CDR3nt: TGTGCCAGCTCCTATAGTGACTATGGCTACACCTTC; abundance: .; v_gene: TRBV25-1; d_gene: .; j_gene: TRBJ1-2
CDR3aa: CASSEGSRGEGYTF; CDR3nt: TGTGCCAGCAGTGAGGGAAGTAGAGGGGAAGGCTACACCTTC; abundance: few; v_gene: TRBV6-1; d_gene: .; j_gene: TRBJ1-2
CDR3aa: CASSVREGQVDTQYF; CDR3nt: TGTGCCAGCAGCGTACGGGAGGGCCAGGTAGATACGCAGTATTTT; abundance: .; v_gene: TRBV9; d_gene: TRBD2; j_gene: TRBJ2-3
CDR3aa: CSVRTGEEKLFF; CDR3nt: TGCAGCGTTCGTACAGGGGAGGAAAAACTGTTTTTT; abundance: many; v_gene: TRBV29-1; d_gene: TRBD1; j_gene: TRBJ1-4
CDR3aa: CASSGGLQETQYF; CDR3nt: TGCGCCAGCAGCGGCGGACTTCAAGAGACCCAGTACTTC; abundance: few; v_gene: TRBV5-1; d_gene: .; j_gene: TRBJ2-5
CDR3aa: CASPGGFEEKLFF; CDR3nt: TGTGCCAGCCCAGGCGGATTTGAGGAAAAACTGTTTTTT; abundance: once; v_gene: TRBV6-5; d_gene: .; j_gene: TRBJ1-4
CDR3aa: CATSRPPGRDQTQYF; CDR3nt: TGTGCCACCAGCAGACCCCCGGGCAGAGATCAGACCCAGTACTTC; abundance: .; v_gene: TRBV15; d_gene: .; j_gene: TRBJ2-5
CDR3aa: CASSQDRQGARGYTF; CDR3nt: TGTGCCAGCAGCCAAGACCGACAGGGGGCAAGGGGCTACACCTTC; abundance: .; v_gene: TRBV4-2; d_gene: TRBD1; j_gene: TRBJ1-2
CDR3aa: CASSREGIQYF; CDR3nt: TGTGCCAGCAGCAGGGAGGGGATTCAGTACTTC; abundance: .; v_gene: TRBV9; d_gene: TRBD2; j_gene: TRBJ2-4
CDR3aa: CASSQGTSGGVLSYNEQFF; CDR3nt: TGCGCCAGCAGCCAAGGGACTAGCGGGGGTGTCCTTTCCTACAATGAGCAGTTCTTC; abundance: .; v_gene: TRBV4-3; d_gene: TRBD2; j_gene: TRBJ2-1
CDR3aa: CASSSNAGEYTEAFF; CDR3nt: TGTGCCAGCAGCAGTAACGCAGGGGAGTACACTGAAGCTTTCTTT; abundance: .; v_gene: TRBV7-8; d_gene: .; j_gene: TRBJ1-1
CDR3aa: CASSTSLSAGRLIHNEQFF; CDR3nt: TGTGCCAGTAGTACCTCATTATCAGCGGGGCGGCTCATCCACAATGAGCAGTTCTTC; abundance: .; v_gene: TRBV19; d_gene: TRBD2; j_gene: TRBJ2-1
CDR3aa: CAISESTGGTWSQPQHF; CDR3nt: TGTGCCATCAGTGAGTCGACAGGGGGCACGTGGAGCCAGCCCCAGCATTTT; abundance: .; v_gene: TRBV10-3; d_gene: TRBD1; j_gene: TRBJ1-5
CDR3aa: CASSSPRTIENNEQFF; CDR3nt: TGTGCCAGCAGTTCCCCGAGGACTATAGAAAACAATGAGCAGTTCTTC; abundance: .; v_gene: TRBV28; d_gene: .; j_gene: TRBJ2-1
CDR3aa: CASSVDRVPPNQPQHF; CDR3nt: TGTGCCAGCAGCGTTGACAGGGTCCCTCCCAATCAGCCCCAGCATTTT; abundance: .; v_gene: TRBV2; d_gene: TRBD1; j_gene: TRBJ1-5
CDR3aa: CASSLVGVVSYNEQFF; CDR3nt: TGCGCCAGCAGCTTGGTCGGCGTGGTGTCCTACAATGAGCAGTTCTTC; abundance: .; v_gene: TRBV5-1; d_gene: .; j_gene: TRBJ2-1
CDR3aa: CASSLWGLAEPLTQYF; CDR3nt: TGCGCCAGCAGCTTGTGGGGACTAGCGGAGCCCTTGACCCAGTACTTC; abundance: .; v_gene: TRBV5-1; d_gene: TRBD2; j_gene: TRBJ2-5
CDR3aa: CAISGGQQETQYF; CDR3nt: TGTGCCATCAGTGGGGGACAGCAAGAGACCCAGTACTTC; abundance: .; v_gene: TRBV10-3; d_gene: TRBD1; j_gene: TRBJ2-5
CDR3aa: CASTQESGIPPSRSSGANVLTF; CDR3nt: TGTGCCAGTACTCAAGAGTCAGGTATCCCCCCGTCCCGGAGCTCTGGGGCCAACGTCCTGACTTTC; abundance: .; v_gene: TRBV19; d_gene: .; j_gene: TRBJ2-6
CDR3aa: CASSLGDLGTYEQYF; CDR3nt: TGTGCCAGCAGTTTAGGAGACCTGGGGACCTACGAGCAGTACTTC; abundance: few; v_gene: TRBV28; d_gene: .; j_gene: TRBJ2-7
CDR3aa: CASSARASWKGTEAFF; CDR3nt: TGTGCCAGCAGCGCCCGGGCCTCTTGGAAAGGCACTGAAGCTTTCTTT; abundance: .; v_gene: TRBV7-2; d_gene: .; j_gene: TRBJ1-1
CDR3aa: CASSLVRTLDYGYTF; CDR3nt: TGTGCCAGCAGCTTGGTGCGTACGTTGGACTATGGCTACACCTTC; abundance: once; v_gene: TRBV5-4; d_gene: .; j_gene: TRBJ1-2
CDR3aa: CASSWTLGEQFF; CDR3nt: TGTGCCAGCAGTTGGACTCTCGGGGAGCAGTTCTTC; abundance: .; v_gene: TRBV2; d_gene: .; j_gene: TRBJ2-1
CDR3aa: CASSILASDKEQFF; CDR3nt: TGTGCCAGTAGTATACTCGCCAGTGACAAGGAGCAGTTCTTC; abundance: .; v_gene: TRBV19; d_gene: .; j_gene: TRBJ2-1
CDR3aa: CAWSVRGNQPQHF; CDR3nt: TGTGCCTGGAGTGTACGGGGGAATCAGCCCCAGCATTTT; abundance: .; v_gene: TRBV30; d_gene: .; j_gene: TRBJ1-5